A single sample is the source of the 10 T cell receptor beta chains below, sequenced in a study of shared clonotypes between healthy human individuals. This table comes from immunoSEQ multiplex PCR, and its TCRdb copy is limited to in-frame clones, with some not included. The sample lists about 2.4 million clones; 93% were seen once. The sample was naive CD4+ T cells from PBMCs. The subset is: CD45RA+ positively selected. The receptors shown here come from a man aged 18-30 years in good health. Some clones in this sample may be carry-over from other donors' samples.

The chain recombines TRBV19 with TRBJ2-2; 7 bases fit TRBD2. J was trimmed by 7 bases and V by 9 bases; bases with no gene match: 17. The germline gives CDR1 LNHDA, CDR2 SQIVND (reference sequence). CDR3 length equals 16 residues. CDR3 amino acids: CASAPMTSRLIGELFF. The DNA for the CDR3 is TGTGCCAGCGCGCCAATGACTAGCCGGCTAATCGGGGAGCTGTTTTTT.

This chain joins TRBV6-1 and TRBJ2-7; D tentatively fits TRBD1 or TRBD2 (5 bases each). V gave up 6 bases and J gave up 7 bases, with 16 bases separating them. The CDR3 contains 13 residues. Germline lookup yields CDR1 MNHNS and CDR2 SASEGT. CDR3 protein: CASRTARGREQYF. CDR3 coding DNA: TGTGCCAGCAGGACAGCCCGAGGGAGAGAGCAGTACTTC.

This rearrangement joins TRBV7-9 to TRBJ1-5; possible D gene TRBD1, 6 bases. Per the germline V gene, CDR1 is SEHNR and CDR2 is FQNEAQ (reference sequence). The CDR3 is made up of 15 amino acids. The V end lost 3 bases, the J end lost 4 bases, and 13 bases lay between the germline ends. This CDR3 reads CASSFPRGGNQPQHF. The CDR3 DNA is TGTGCCAGCAGCTTTCCCAGGGGTGGTAATCAGCCCCAGCATTTT. Full variable domain (remainder filled in from reference TRBV7-9 and TRBJ1-5): DTGVSQNPRHKITKRGQNVTFRCDPISEHNRLYWYRQTLGQGPEFLTYFQNEAQLEKSRLLSDRFSAERPKGSFSTLEIQRTEQGDSAMYLCASSFPRGGNQPQHFGDGTRLSIL.

The chain carries TRBV30 and TRBJ2-2; 7 positions agree with TRBD2. CDR1 GTSNPN and CDR2 SVGIG come from the germline V gene (reference sequence). V trimming: 2 bases; J trimming: 4 bases; junction bases outside the gene matches: 4. The CDR3 is 14 amino acids. The CDR3 nucleotides are TGTGCCTGGAGTCGGGGGGAATTCACCGGGGAGCTGTTTTTT. Amino acid sequence: CAWSRGEFTGELFF.

The rearrangement links TRBV6-5 to TRBJ1-1, with D uncertain. The germline V gene encodes CDR1 MNHEY and CDR2 SVGAGI. The germline V and J ends were trimmed by 5 bases and 5 bases, with 15 bases remaining between them. This CDR3 has 14 amino acids. CDR3 bases: TGTGCCAGCAGTATCCTGGAGGGAGAGACTGAAGCTTTCTTT. Its protein is CASSILEGETEAFF.

This clone was seen a few times. Other DNA sequences from this sample encode an identical CDR3 as well. The chain joins TRBV18 to TRBJ1-2; D might be TRBD1 (6 bases). CDR1 is KGHSH and CDR2 is LQKENI in the germline V gene. The CDR3 totals 14 residues. Deletions cut 3 bases from V and 2 bases from J, with 10 bases between. This chain's CDR3 is CASSPRTENYGYTF. CDR3 DNA: TGTGCCAGCTCACCGAGGACAGAGAACTATGGCTACACCTTC.

The chain is built from TRBV6-1 and TRBJ1-1; TRBD1 aligns across 9 bases. Germline CDR1 and CDR2: MNHNS and SASEGT. J was trimmed by 0 bases and V by 4 bases; bases with no gene match: 12. This CDR3 region has 18 residues. The CDR3 coding sequence is TGTGCCAGCAGTGCCTCACGACGACAGGGGGGATTGAACACTGAAGCTTTCTTT. Its translation: CASSASRRQGGLNTEAFF.

The chain links TRBV7-2 to TRBJ2-3, with D unclear. Germline assignment: CDR1 SGHTA and CDR2 FQGNSA. CDR3 length: 16 amino acids. With 1 base removed from V and 1 base from J, the gap between germline ends came to 12 bases. The CDR3 nucleotides are TGTGCCAGCAGCTTAGACCCTAGATACGGCACAGATACGCAGTATTTT. Translated: CASSLDPRYGTDTQYF. Full variable domain (rest looked up from reference TRBV7-2 and TRBJ2-3): GAGVSQSPSNKVTEKGKDVELRCDPISGHTALYWYRQSLGQGLEFLIYFQGNSAPDKSGLPSDRFSAERTGGSVSTLTIQRTQQEDSAVYLCASSLDPRYGTDTQYFGPGTRLTVL.

This rearrangement joins TRBV15 to TRBJ2-7; D uncertain. Trimming pared 0 bases from V and 3 bases from J, leaving 6 bases between. The CDR3 loop spans 13 amino acids. CDR1 and CDR2 (germline): LNHNV, YYDKDF (reference sequence). CDR3 bases: TGTGCCACCAGCAGAGATGTGATCTACGAGCAGTACTTC. Amino acid sequence: CATSRDVIYEQYF.

The CDR3 DNA reads TGTGCCAGCAGTTACAGGGGTCTGCTAGCCAAAAACATTCAGTACTTC. Amino acid sequence: CASSYRGLLAKNIQYF. The gene calls are TRBV6-5 and TRBJ2-4; TRBD1 might be the D (5 bases). This CDR3 is built from 16 residues. V lost 2 bases and J lost 0, with 11 bases in between. Germline V gene data show CDR1 as MNHEY and CDR2 as SVGAGI.